Sequencing of this TCR beta chain was carried out in a study of blood T cell repertoires in COVID-19. The wider study: Italy, Spain and the United States were the sources of the convalescent and acute COVID-19 samples. T cells, B-cell-depleted T cells, or PBMCs provided the cDNA or gDNA that served as material.

The CDR3 covers 15 residues. V lost 11 bases to trimming and J lost 3 bases, with 20 bases between them. In germline, CDR1 is MDHEN, CDR2 SYDVKM. Under the authors' procedure: Amplified reference gene primers provided the basis for estimating nucleated cell counts. Data came from immunoSEQ multiplex PCR; TCRdb stores just in-frame clones and leaves some out. Clone size and the V and J calls come from that table; the DNA yielded D and trimming. The table lists 120,000 to 150,000 clones, around 80% of them singletons. The chain joins TRBV28 to TRBJ1-5; weak D call: TRBD1 (5 bases). Sequencing was performed on peripheral blood. This TCR came from a human donor in a cohort sampled during active COVID-19. The CDR3 spells CACGGMGMPNQPQHF. Here the CDR3 DNA reads TGTGCCTGCGGGGGGATGGGAATGCCCAATCAGCCCCAGCATTTT. The full variable domain, its missing parts supplied by reference TRBV28 and TRBJ1-5, is DVKVTQSSRYLVKRTGEKVFLECVQDMDHENMFWYRQDPGLGLRLIYFSYDVKMKEKGDIPEGYSVSREKKERFSLILESASTNQTSMYLCACGGMGMPNQPQHFGDGTRLSIL.